This T cell receptor beta chain derives from a study of shared clonotypes between healthy human individuals. At the level of the study: CD8 memory received one plate per donor, CD8 naive two, CD4 memory three and CD4 naive three.

Assay used: immunoSEQ multiplex PCR; TCRdb lists only in-frame clones, some missing. The sample has about 660,000 clones; under 80% are singletons. As regards this clone: Antigen unknown.

This CDR3 contains 15 residues. Trimming left V 0 bases short and J 1 base short, with 8 bases between. The germline CDR1 and CDR2 sequences are SGHRS and YFSETQ. Study conclusions and caveats: Limited genetic and exposure-history diversity came from having few donors.

This rearrangement joins TRBV5-1 to TRBJ2-1; D not certain. Material for sequencing was memory CD4+ T cells sorted from blood. Subset reported: CD45RA-negative fraction. This receptor was identified in a woman aged 25 to 39 in good health. In DNA, the CDR3 is TGCGCCAGCAGCTTGGCGACGCAGTCCTACAATGAGCAGTTCTTC. This sequence encodes CASSLATQSYNEQFF.